A single T cell receptor beta chain is shown here with its context. Data came from immunoSEQ multiplex PCR; TCRdb stores just in-frame clones and leaves some out. The table has a few hundred thousand clones, roughly 85% seen once; the top ten hold roughly 7%. The data stem from a study of blood T cell repertoires in COVID-19. Study as a whole: Sites across the United States, Italy and Spain contributed samples from acute and convalescent COVID-19. Nucleic acid was either cDNA or gDNA, and it came from T cells, B-cell-depleted T cells, or PBMCs.

The TCR originated in a human donor in a cohort sampled during active COVID-19. The sample taken for sequencing was peripheral blood.

CDR3 protein: CAISDISSVLAGDNEQFF. DNA of the CDR3: TGTGCCATCAGTGATATTAGCTCTGTACTAGCGGGTGACAATGAGCAGTTCTTC. The genes are TRBV10-3 and TRBJ2-1; 9 positions agree with TRBD2. V gave up 3 bases and J gave up 5 bases; unmatched junction bases: 14. Germline lookup yields CDR1 ENHRY and CDR2 SYGVKD. CDR3 length: 18 residues.